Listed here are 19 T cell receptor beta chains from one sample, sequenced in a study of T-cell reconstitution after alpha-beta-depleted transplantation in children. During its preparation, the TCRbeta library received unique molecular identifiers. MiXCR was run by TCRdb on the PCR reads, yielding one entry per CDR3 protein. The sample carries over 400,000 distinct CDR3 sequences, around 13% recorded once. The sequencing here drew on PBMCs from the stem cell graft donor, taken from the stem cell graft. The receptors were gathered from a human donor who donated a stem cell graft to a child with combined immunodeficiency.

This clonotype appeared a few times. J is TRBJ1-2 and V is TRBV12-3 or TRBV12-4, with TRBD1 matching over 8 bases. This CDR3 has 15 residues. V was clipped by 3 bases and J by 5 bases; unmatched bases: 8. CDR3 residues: CASSFVQGALYGYTF. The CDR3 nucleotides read TGTGCCAGCAGTTTCGTCCAGGGGGCTTTATATGGCTACACCTTC.

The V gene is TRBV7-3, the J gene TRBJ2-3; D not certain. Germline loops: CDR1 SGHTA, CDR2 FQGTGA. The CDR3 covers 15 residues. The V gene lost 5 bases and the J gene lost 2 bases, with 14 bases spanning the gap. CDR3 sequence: CASSPTRGNTDTQYF. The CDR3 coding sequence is TGTGCCAGCAGCCCAACGCGCGGCAACACAGATACGCAGTATTTT.

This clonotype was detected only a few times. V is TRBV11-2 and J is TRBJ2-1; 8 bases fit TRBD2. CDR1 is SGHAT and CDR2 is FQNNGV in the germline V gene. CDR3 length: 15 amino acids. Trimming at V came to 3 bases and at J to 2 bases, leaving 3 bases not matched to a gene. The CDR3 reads CASSLKGLAYNEQFF. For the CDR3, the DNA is TGTGCCAGCAGCTTGAAGGGACTAGCCTACAATGAGCAGTTCTTC.

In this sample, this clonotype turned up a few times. CDR3 amino acids: CAWSVRNGGAYEQYF. CDR3 sequence (DNA): TGTGCCTGGAGTGTACGTAACGGGGGAGCCTACGAGCAGTACTTC. The J gene is TRBJ2-7, the V gene TRBV30, with a possible D match to TRBD2 (6 bases). CDR1 and CDR2 (germline): GTSNPN, SVGIG (reference sequence). The CDR3 loop spans 15 amino acids. The V end lost 0 bases, the J end lost 2 bases, and 14 bases lay between the germline ends. Looking up the rest from reference TRBV30 and TRBJ2-7 gives the full variable domain: SQTIHQWPATLVQPVGSPLSLECTVEGTSNPNLYWYRQAAGRGLQLLFYSVGIGQISSEVPQNLSASRPQDRQFILSSKKLLLSDSGFYLCAWSVRNGGAYEQYFGPGTRLTVT.

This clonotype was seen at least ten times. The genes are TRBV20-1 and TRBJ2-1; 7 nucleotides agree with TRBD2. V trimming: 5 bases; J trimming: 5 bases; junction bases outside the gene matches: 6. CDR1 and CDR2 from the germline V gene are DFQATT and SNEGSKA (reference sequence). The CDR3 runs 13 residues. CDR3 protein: CSAPGTTHNEQFF. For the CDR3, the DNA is TGCAGTGCTCCCGGGACTACACACAATGAGCAGTTCTTC.

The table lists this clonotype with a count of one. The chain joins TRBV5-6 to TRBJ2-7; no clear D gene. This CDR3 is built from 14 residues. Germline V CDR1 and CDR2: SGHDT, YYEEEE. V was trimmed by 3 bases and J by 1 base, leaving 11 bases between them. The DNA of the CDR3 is TGTGCCAGCAGCTATGGCAGAACTTCCTACGAGCAGTACTTC. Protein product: CASSYGRTSYEQYF.

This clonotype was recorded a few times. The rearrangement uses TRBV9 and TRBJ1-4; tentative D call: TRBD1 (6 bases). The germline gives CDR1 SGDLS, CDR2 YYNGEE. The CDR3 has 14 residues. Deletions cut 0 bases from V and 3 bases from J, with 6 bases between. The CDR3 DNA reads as TGTGCCAGCAGCGTAGCAGGGGCTAATGAAAAACTGTTTTTT. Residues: CASSVAGANEKLFF.

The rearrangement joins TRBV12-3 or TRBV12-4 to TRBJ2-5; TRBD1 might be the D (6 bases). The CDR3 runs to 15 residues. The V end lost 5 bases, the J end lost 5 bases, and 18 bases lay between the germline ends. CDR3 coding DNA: TGTGCCAGCAGTCCTACAGGGTCGGGTTGGGAGACCCAGTACTTC. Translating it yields CASSPTGSGWETQYF.

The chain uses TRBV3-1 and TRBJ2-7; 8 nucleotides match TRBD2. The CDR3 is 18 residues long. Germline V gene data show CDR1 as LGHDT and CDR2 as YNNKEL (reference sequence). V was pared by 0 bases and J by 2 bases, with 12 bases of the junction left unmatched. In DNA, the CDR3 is TGTGCCAGCAGCCAAGAACTTTCACTAGCGGATATAACCTACGAGCAGTACTTC. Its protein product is CASSQELSLADITYEQYF.

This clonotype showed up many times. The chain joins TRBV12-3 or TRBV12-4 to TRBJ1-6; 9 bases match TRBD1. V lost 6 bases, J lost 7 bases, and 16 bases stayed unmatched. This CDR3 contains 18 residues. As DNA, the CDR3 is TGTGCCAGCAGGCGCCGGACAGGGGACGTCGCTGGCAATTCACCCCTCCACTTT. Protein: CASRRRTGDVAGNSPLHF.

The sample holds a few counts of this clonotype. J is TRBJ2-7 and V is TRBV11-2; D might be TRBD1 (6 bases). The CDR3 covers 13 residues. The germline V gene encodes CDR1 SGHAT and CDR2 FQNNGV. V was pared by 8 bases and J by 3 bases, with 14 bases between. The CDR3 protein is CASRDKDFYEQYF. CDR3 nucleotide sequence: TGTGCCAGCCGGGACAAGGATTTCTACGAGCAGTACTTC. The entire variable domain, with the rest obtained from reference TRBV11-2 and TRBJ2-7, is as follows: EAGVAQSPRYKIIEKRQSVAFWCNPISGHATLYWYQQILGQGPKLLIQFQNNGVVDDSQLPKDRFSAERLKGVDSTLKIQPAKLEDSAVYLCASRDKDFYEQYFGPGTRLTVT.

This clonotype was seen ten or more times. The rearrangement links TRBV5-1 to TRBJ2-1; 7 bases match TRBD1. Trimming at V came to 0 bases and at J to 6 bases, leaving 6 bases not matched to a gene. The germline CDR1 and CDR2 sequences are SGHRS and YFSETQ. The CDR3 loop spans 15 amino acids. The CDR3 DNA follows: TGCGCCAGCAGCTTGGTCGGACAGGCCGGCAATGAGCAGTTCTTC. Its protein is CASSLVGQAGNEQFF.

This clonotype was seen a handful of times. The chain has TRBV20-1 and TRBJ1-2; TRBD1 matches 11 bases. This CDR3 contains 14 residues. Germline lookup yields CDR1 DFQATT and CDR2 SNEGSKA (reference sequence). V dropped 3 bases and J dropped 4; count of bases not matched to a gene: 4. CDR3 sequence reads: CSASRDRGSYGYTF. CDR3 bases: TGCAGTGCTAGCCGGGACAGGGGGTCCTATGGCTACACCTTC.

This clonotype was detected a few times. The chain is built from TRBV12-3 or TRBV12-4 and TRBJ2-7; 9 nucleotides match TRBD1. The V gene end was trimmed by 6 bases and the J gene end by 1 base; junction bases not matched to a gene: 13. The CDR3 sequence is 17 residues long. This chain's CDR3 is CASSTNPGTGISYEQYF. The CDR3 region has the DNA TGTGCCAGCAGCACGAACCCCGGGACAGGGATTTCCTACGAGCAGTACTTC.

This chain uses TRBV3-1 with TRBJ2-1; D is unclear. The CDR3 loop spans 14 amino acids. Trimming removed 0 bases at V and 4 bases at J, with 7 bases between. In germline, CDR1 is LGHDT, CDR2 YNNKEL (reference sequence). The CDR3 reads CASSQDGFYNEQFF. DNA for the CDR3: TGTGCCAGCAGCCAAGACGGCTTTTACAATGAGCAGTTCTTC.

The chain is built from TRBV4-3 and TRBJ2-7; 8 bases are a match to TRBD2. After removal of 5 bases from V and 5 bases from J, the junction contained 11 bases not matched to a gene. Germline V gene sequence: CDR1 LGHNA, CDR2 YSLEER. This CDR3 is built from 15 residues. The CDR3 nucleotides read TGCGCCAGCAGCGATACGGGGGGGGGCCGGGACGAGCAGTACTTC. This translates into CASSDTGGGRDEQYF.

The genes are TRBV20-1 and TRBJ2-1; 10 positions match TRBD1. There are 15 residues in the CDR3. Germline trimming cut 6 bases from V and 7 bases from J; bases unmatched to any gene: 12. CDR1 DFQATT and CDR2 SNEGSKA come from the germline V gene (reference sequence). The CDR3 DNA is TGCAGTGCCCGAGGACAGGGGGGTCTATCGAATGAGCAGTTCTTC. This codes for CSARGQGGLSNEQFF.

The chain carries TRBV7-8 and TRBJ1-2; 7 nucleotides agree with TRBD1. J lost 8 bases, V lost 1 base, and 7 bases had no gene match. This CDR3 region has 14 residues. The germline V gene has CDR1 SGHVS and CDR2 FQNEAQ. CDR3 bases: TGTGCCAGCAGCTTAGGGGGGACAGTGGAAGGCTACACCTTC. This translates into CASSLGGTVEGYTF.

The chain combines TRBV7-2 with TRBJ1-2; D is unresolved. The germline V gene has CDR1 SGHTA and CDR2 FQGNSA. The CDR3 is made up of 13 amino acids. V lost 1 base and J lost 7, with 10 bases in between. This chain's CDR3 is CASSLGILTGYTF. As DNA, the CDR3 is TGTGCCAGCAGCTTAGGGATATTAACTGGCTACACCTTC.